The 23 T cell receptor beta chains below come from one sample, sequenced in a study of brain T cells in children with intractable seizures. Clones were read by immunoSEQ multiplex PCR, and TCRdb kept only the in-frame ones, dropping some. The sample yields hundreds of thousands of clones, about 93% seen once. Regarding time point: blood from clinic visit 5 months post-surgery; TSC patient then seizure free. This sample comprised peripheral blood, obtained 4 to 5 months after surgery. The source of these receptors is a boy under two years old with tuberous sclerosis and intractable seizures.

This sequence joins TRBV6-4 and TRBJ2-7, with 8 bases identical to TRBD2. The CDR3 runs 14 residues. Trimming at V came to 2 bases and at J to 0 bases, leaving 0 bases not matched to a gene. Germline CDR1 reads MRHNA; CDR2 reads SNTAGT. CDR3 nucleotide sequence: TGTGCCAGCAGTGACAGCGGGGGCTCCTACGAGCAGTACTTC. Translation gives CASSDSGGSYEQYF.

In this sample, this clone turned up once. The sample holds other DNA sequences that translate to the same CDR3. CDR3 sequence reads: CASSQVSNYGYTF. The CDR3 coding sequence is TGTGCCAGCAGCCAAGTGTCTAACTATGGCTACACCTTC. The gene calls are TRBV3-1 (or the pseudogene TRBV3-2) and TRBJ1-2; D is undetermined. Trimming left V 1 base short and J 0 bases short, with 3 bases between. The germline V gene encodes CDR1 LGHDT and CDR2 YNNKEL (reference sequence). This CDR3 is built from 13 residues.

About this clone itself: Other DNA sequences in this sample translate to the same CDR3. CDR3 nucleotides: TGTGCCAGCAGTCTTAGCGGCTCCTACAATGAGCAGTTCTTC. Translating it yields CASSLSGSYNEQFF. V and J are TRBV28 and TRBJ2-1; D is perhaps TRBD2 (6 bases). V was shortened by 5 bases and J by 0 bases, with 8 bases between the two germline ends. The V gene's germline CDR1 is MDHEN and CDR2 SYDVKM. The CDR3 extends over 14 amino acids.

DNA for the CDR3: TGTGCCAGCAGCCAAGTAGGAAATTGGGGCAATGAGCAGTTCTTC. This codes for CASSQVGNWGNEQFF. J is TRBJ2-1 and V is TRBV14; no clear D gene. V was clipped by 1 base and J by 6 bases, with 13 bases between them. Per germline, CDR1 SGHDN and CDR2 FVKESK. The CDR3 length is 15 residues.

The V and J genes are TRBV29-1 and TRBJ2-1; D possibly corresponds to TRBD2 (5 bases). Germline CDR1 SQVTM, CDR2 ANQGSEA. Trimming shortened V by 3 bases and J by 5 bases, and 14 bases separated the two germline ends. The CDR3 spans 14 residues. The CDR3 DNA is TGCAGCGTTGATAGAGGGTTTACCAACAATGAGCAGTTCTTC. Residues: CSVDRGFTNNEQFF.

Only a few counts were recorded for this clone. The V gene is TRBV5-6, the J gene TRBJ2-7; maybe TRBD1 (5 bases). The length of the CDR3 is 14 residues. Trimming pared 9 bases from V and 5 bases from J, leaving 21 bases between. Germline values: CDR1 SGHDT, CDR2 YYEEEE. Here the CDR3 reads CATSRQFLYHEQYF. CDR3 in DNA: TGTGCCACCTCTAGACAGTTCTTATACCACGAGCAGTACTTC.

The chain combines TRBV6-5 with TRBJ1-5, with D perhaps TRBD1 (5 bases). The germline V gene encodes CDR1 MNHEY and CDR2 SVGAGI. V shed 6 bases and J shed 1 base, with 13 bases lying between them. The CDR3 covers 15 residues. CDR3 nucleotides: TGTGCCAGCAGCGCGGGGGGGTTAAGCAATCAGCCCCAGCATTTT. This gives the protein CASSAGGLSNQPQHF.

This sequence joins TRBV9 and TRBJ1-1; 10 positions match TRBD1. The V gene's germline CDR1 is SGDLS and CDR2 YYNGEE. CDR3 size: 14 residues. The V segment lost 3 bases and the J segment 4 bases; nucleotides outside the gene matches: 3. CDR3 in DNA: TGTGCCAGCAGCGCCGGGACAGGGGTCACTGAAGCTTTCTTT. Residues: CASSAGTGVTEAFF.

CDR3 protein: CASSPGTGNTQPQHF. For the CDR3, the DNA is TGCGCCAGCAGCCCCGGGACAGGGAACACTCAGCCCCAGCATTTT. This chain links TRBV5-1 with TRBJ1-5; 9 positions match TRBD1. V was pared by 4 bases and J by 6 bases, with 8 bases of the junction left unmatched. The germline V gene has CDR1 SGHRS and CDR2 YFSETQ. The CDR3 runs to 15 residues.

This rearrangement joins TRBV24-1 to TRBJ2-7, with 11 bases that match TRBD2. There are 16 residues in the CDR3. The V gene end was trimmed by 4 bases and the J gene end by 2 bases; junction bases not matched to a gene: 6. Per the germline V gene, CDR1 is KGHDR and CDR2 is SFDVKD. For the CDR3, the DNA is TGTGCCACCAGTGACTCTAGACTAGCGGGGCCCTACGAGCAGTACTTC. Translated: CATSDSRLAGPYEQYF.

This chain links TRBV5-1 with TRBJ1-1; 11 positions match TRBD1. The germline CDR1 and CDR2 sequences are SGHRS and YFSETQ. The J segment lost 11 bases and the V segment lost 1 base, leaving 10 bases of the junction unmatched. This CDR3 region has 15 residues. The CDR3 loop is CASSLFRTGGLRAFF. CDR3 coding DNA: TGCGCCAGCAGCTTGTTCCGGACAGGGGGCCTTCGGGCTTTCTTT.

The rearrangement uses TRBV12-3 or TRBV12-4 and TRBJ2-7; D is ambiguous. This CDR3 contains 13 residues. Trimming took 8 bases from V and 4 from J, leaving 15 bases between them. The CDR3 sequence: CASRPEDYYEQYF. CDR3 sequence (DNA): TGTGCCAGCCGCCCAGAGGATTATTACGAGCAGTACTTC.

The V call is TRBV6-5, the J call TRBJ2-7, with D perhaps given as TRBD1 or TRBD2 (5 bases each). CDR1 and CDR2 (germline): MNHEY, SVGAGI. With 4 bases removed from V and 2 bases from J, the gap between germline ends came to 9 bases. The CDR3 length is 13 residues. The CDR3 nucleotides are TGTGCCAGCAGTTGGGACGGGACCTACGAGCAGTACTTC. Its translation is CASSWDGTYEQYF.

The CDR3 DNA follows: TGTGCCCTCCGGGGGTATAGCAATCAGCCCCAGCATTTT. Translated: CALRGYSNQPQHF. The chain carries TRBV9 and TRBJ1-5; possible D gene TRBD1, 5 bases. Germline V gene sequence: CDR1 SGDLS, CDR2 YYNGEE. This CDR3 comprises 13 residues. The ends were cut back, 10 bases at V and 0 bases at J, with 11 bases in the middle. The variable domain in full, completed from reference TRBV9 and TRBJ1-5, reads DSGVTQTPKHLITATGQRVTLRCSPRSGDLSVYWYQQSLDQGLQFLIQYYNGEERAKGNILERFSAQQFPDLHSELNLSSLELGDSALYFCALRGYSNQPQHFGDGTRLSIL.

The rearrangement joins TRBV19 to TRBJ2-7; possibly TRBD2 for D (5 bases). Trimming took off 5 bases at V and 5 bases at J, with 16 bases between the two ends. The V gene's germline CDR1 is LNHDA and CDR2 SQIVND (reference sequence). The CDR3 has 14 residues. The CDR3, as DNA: TGTGCCAGTAGTGTGGGATCCTCCGGGAACGAGCAGTACTTC. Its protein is CASSVGSSGNEQYF.

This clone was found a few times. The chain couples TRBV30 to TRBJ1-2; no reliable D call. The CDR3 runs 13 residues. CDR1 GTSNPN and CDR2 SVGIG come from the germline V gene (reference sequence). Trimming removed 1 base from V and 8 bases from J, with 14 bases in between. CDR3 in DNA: TGTGCCTGGAGTGAACAGTCCATGTACGGCTACACCTTC. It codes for CAWSEQSMYGYTF.

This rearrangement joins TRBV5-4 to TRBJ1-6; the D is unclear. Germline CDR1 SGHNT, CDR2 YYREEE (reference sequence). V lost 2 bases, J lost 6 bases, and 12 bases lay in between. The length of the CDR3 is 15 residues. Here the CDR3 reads CASSFGGETNSPLHF. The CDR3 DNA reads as TGTGCCAGCAGCTTCGGCGGAGAGACTAATTCACCCCTCCACTTT.

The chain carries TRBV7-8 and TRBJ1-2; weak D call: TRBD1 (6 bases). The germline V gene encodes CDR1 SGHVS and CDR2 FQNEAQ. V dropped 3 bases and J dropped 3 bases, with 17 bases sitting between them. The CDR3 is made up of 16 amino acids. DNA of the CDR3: TGTGCCAGCAGCTTTGAGGGGGGGGCGCGTGACTATGGCTACACCTTC. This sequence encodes CASSFEGGARDYGYTF.

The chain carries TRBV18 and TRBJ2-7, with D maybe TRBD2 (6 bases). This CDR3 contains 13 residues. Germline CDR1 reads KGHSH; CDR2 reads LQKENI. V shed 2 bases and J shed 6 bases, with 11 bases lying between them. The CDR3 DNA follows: TGTGCCAGCTCACCAGCTGGAGGGCTCGAGCAGTACTTC. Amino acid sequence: CASSPAGGLEQYF.

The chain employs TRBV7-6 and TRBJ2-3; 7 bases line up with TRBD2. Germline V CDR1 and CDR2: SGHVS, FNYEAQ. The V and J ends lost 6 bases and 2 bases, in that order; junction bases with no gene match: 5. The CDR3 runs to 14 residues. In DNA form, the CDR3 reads TGTGCCAGCAGTTTAACTAGCGCCACAGATACGCAGTATTTT. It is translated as CASSLTSATDTQYF.

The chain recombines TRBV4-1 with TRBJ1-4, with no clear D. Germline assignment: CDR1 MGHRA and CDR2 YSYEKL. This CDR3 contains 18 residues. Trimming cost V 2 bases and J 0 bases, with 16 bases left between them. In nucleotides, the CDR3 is TGCGCCAGCAGCCAAAGCGGCGTTGGTGCTGCAACTAATGAAAAACTGTTTTTT. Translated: CASSQSGVGAATNEKLFF.

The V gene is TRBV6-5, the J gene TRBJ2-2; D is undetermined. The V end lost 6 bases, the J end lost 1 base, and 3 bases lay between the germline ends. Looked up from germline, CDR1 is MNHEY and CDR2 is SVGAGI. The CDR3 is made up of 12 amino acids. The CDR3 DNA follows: TGTGCCAGCAGACAGAACACCGGGGAGCTGTTTTTT. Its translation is CASRQNTGELFF.

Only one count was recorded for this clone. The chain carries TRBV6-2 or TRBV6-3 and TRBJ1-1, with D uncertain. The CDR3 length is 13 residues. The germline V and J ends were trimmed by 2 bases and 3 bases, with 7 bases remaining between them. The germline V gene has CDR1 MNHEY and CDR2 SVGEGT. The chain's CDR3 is CASSYPGHTEAFF. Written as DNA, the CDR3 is TGTGCCAGCAGTTACCCGGGCCACACTGAAGCTTTCTTT.